Listed below are T cell receptor beta chains from one sample, sequenced in a study of blood T cell repertoires in COVID-19. Sequencing used immunoSEQ multiplex PCR; TCRdb keeps in-frame clones, though not all of them. The table lists approximately 50,000 clones, less than 95% of them singletons. Material for sequencing was peripheral blood. The receptors shown here come from a man aged 35 to 55 with acute or convalescent COVID-19. The CDR3 runs from the conserved cysteine through the conserved F or W. Fields, in order: J gene, D gene, clone size, V gene, CDR3 DNA, CDR3 protein. A D gene is named only where the DNA matches it firmly. Not every row has a clone size; where given, it reads once, few, many or a size class.

TRBJ1-1,-,-,TRBV6-6,TGTGCCAGCAGTTACCCGCAGGGAAGGACTGAAGCTTTCTTT,CASSYPQGRTEAFF
TRBJ1-2,TRBD1,-,TRBV19,TGTGCCAGTAGACCGGGACAGGGGGCCTACTATGGCTACACCTTC,CASRPGQGAYYGYTF
TRBJ2-7,-,-,TRBV6-5,TGTGCCAGCAGTTCCCGAGACACGGCCAAGGAGCAGTACTTC,CASSSRDTAKEQYF
TRBJ1-4,-,once,TRBV19,TGTGCCAGTAGTTCCCGGGGGAATGAAAAACTGTTTTTT,CASSSRGNEKLFF
TRBJ1-4,TRBD1,-,TRBV6-2/TRBV6-3,TGTGCCAGCAGCCCTTTGAGGGACAGGATTGCTGAAAAACTGTTTTTT,CASSPLRDRIAEKLFF
TRBJ1-5,-,-,TRBV3-1/TRBV3-2,TGTGCCAGCAGCCAAGATCCCCGGCAGCCCCAGCATTTT,CASSQDPRQPQHF
TRBJ1-2,-,-,TRBV27,TGTGCCAGCAGTTTACGGGGGGCCTATGGCTACACCTTC,CASSLRGAYGYTF
TRBJ1-4,-,-,TRBV7-6,TGTGCCAGCAGCTCATCATTACAGGGACATAATGAAAAACTGTTTTTT,CASSSSLQGHNEKLFF
TRBJ2-7,-,-,TRBV12-3/TRBV12-4,TGTGCCAGCAGTTTTAATCTATACGAGCAGTACTTC,CASSFNLYEQYF
TRBJ2-7,TRBD2,-,TRBV19,TGTGCCAGTAGTCCGGGACTAGCGGTGGTCGAGCAGTACTTC,CASSPGLAVVEQYF
TRBJ1-4,-,-,TRBV11-2,TGTGCCAGCAGCTTAGGGAGAGACAGTGAAAAACTGTTTTTT,CASSLGRDSEKLFF
TRBJ1-6,TRBD1,few,TRBV5-1,TGCGCCAGCAGCTCAGGGGGCCTCTATAATTCACCCCTCCACTTT,CASSSGGLYNSPLHF
TRBJ1-2,TRBD1,-,TRBV5-1,TGCGCCAGCAGCCAGGGGGATTTGGTCTATGGCTACACCTTC,CASSQGDLVYGYTF
TRBJ1-2,-,-,TRBV27,TGTGCCAGCAGTAGACCGGACAGTAACTATGGCTACACCTTC,CASSRPDSNYGYTF
TRBJ1-2,-,-,TRBV5-1,TGCGCCAGCAGCTTGGGGCAGGGACTGGGCGGCTACACCTTC,CASSLGQGLGGYTF
TRBJ2-3,-,once,TRBV5-1,TGCGCCAGCAGCCCAGGGCCGGGCCCGGATACGCAGTATTTT,CASSPGPGPDTQYF
TRBJ2-1,TRBD2,once,TRBV5-1,TGCGCCAGCAGCTTGTCACTAGCGCCGGGGTACAATGAGCAGTTCTTC,CASSLSLAPGYNEQFF
TRBJ2-2,-,-,TRBV5-1,TGCGCCAGCACCCTGGGCAGGGGGGCGGACACCGGGGAGCTGTTTTTT,CASTLGRGADTGELFF
TRBJ1-1,-,-,TRBV4-2,TGTGCCAGCAGCCAAGAGACAGGACTCATGAACACTGAAGCTTTCTTT,CASSQETGLMNTEAFF
TRBJ2-1,TRBD2,-,TRBV7-6,TGTGCCAGCACCAACAGCGGGAGGGGCAATGAGCAGTTCTTC,CASTNSGRGNEQFF
TRBJ2-1,-,-,TRBV6-5,TGTGCCAGCAGTTCTTCCGGGAGCTCCTACAATGAGCAGTTCTTC,CASSSSGSSYNEQFF
TRBJ2-3,TRBD1,-,TRBV27,TGTGCCAGCAGTGGGACAGCCCTAACAGATACGCAGTATTTT,CASSGTALTDTQYF
TRBJ1-2,-,-,TRBV5-5,TGTGCCAGCAGCTTGGACGGAGACTATGGCTACACCTTC,CASSLDGDYGYTF
TRBJ2-5,-,-,TRBV7-3,TGTGCCAGCAGCCGCGGGACCGAAGAGACCCAGTACTTC,CASSRGTEETQYF
TRBJ2-7,-,-,TRBV5-1,TGCGCCAGCAGCGAGGGAGATGGCTACGAGCAGTACTTC,CASSEGDGYEQYF
TRBJ2-7,-,few,TRBV7-2,TGTGCCAGCAGCTTACTCTACGAGCAGTACTTC,CASSLLYEQYF
TRBJ1-4,-,-,TRBV4-1,TGCGCCAGCAGCCAAGATTGGACAGTGGGAGTGTTTTTT,CASSQDWTVGVFF
TRBJ2-3,-,-,TRBV7-2,TGTGCCAGCAGCCTAACCCTAGATTTGCAGTATTTT,CASSLTLDLQYF
TRBJ2-7,-,-,TRBV15,TGTGCCACCAGCTTACAGTCCTACGAGCAGTACTTC,CATSLQSYEQYF
TRBJ2-1,-,-,TRBV30,TGTGCCTGGACTAGTTTAGTAGGCAATGAGCAGTTCTTC,CAWTSLVGNEQFF
TRBJ1-1,-,-,TRBV19,TGTGCCAGTAGTATTGTCGCAGATAACACTGAAGCTTTCTTT,CASSIVADNTEAFF
TRBJ1-1,TRBD1,-,TRBV6-5,TGTGCCAGCAGTCAGCACGGGACAGGGGCTGAAGCTTTCTTT,CASSQHGTGAEAFF
TRBJ2-7,-,medium-sized,TRBV27,TGTGCCAGCAGTTTATCCCCCCCATTAGCGGCTTACTCCTACGAGCAGTACTTC,CASSLSPPLAAYSYEQYF
TRBJ2-7,TRBD1,-,TRBV6-5,TGTGCCAGCAGGTTCAGGGGGCACTCCTACGAGCAGTACTTC,CASRFRGHSYEQYF
TRBJ1-1,TRBD1,-,TRBV27,TGTGCCAGCTTCGACAGGGTGAACACTGAAGCTTTCTTT,CASFDRVNTEAFF
TRBJ1-1,-,-,TRBV18,TGTGCCAGCTCACCACCAGGAGGGTTGAACACTGAAGCTTTCTTT,CASSPPGGLNTEAFF
TRBJ2-4,-,-,TRBV18,TGTGCCAGCTCACTCAGACAGGCCGAGGGCATTCAGTACTTC,CASSLRQAEGIQYF
TRBJ2-7,-,once,TRBV4-3,TGCGCCAGCAGTTCCACGGGGGAGCAGTACTTC,CASSSTGEQYF
TRBJ2-1,-,-,TRBV3-1/TRBV3-2,TGTGCCAGCAGCAAAGGGGCCAGGGCGGGGTACAATGAGCAGTTCTTC,CASSKGARAGYNEQFF
TRBJ2-4,-,-,TRBV9,TGTGCCAGCAGCGCGGAAACAGGGTCCTATTTAGCCAAAAACATTCAGTACTTC,CASSAETGSYLAKNIQYF
TRBJ2-2,TRBD1,once,TRBV5-6,TGTGCCAGCACCTACCTGGACAGGGAGGTTTACACCGGGGAGCTGTTTTTT,CASTYLDREVYTGELFF
TRBJ1-1,TRBD1,-,TRBV30,TGTGCCTCTGGGGCGCAGCAGGGACAGCAGAACACTGAAGCTTTCTTT,CASGAQQGQQNTEAFF
TRBJ1-2,-,-,TRBV6-6,TGTGCCAGCAGTCCTAGTGGGTATGGCTACACCTTC,CASSPSGYGYTF
TRBJ2-3,-,few,TRBV20-1,TGCAGTGCTAGTTTCGGGAACACAGATACGCAGTATTTT,CSASFGNTDTQYF
TRBJ1-4,TRBD1,-,TRBV19,TGTGCCAGTCGACGGGACAGGGGTAATGAAAAACTGTTTTTT,CASRRDRGNEKLFF
TRBJ1-2,-,-,TRBV28,TGTGCCAGCAGTTACCAACAGGGAGGGAACTATGGCTACACCTTC,CASSYQQGGNYGYTF
TRBJ2-1,TRBD2,once,TRBV3-1/TRBV3-2,TGTGCCAGCAGCCTTAAGAAGCGGGAGGGGTCCTACAATGAGCAGTTCTTC,CASSLKKREGSYNEQFF